This T cell receptor (beta chain) was documented in a study of blood T cell repertoires in COVID-19. Background on the study: Samples taken during acute and convalescent COVID-19 were collected in the United States, Italy and Spain.

Per the germline V gene, CDR1 is SGHTA and CDR2 is FQGNSA. This CDR3 has 16 amino acids. The V segment lost 5 bases and the J segment 8 bases; nucleotides outside the gene matches: 13. Original methodology: From reference gene primer amplification, estimates of nucleated cell counts were derived. Sequenced by immunoSEQ multiplex PCR; TCRdb stores in-frame clones only, minus some. From that table come the V and J calls and clone size; the DNA was used to work out D and trimming. The sample has about 210,000 clones, almost 85% seen once. Seattle cases were enrolled at active infection and followed longitudinally.

Sequenced: peripheral blood. The clonotype originates from a woman aged 70 to 79 with COVID-19, enrolled during active disease. This chain links TRBV7-2 with TRBJ2-3; 10 nucleotides match TRBD2. The CDR3 here is CASSPLLAGLPGTQYF. Here the CDR3 DNA reads TGTGCCAGCAGCCCTCTACTAGCGGGACTGCCAGGTACGCAGTATTTT.